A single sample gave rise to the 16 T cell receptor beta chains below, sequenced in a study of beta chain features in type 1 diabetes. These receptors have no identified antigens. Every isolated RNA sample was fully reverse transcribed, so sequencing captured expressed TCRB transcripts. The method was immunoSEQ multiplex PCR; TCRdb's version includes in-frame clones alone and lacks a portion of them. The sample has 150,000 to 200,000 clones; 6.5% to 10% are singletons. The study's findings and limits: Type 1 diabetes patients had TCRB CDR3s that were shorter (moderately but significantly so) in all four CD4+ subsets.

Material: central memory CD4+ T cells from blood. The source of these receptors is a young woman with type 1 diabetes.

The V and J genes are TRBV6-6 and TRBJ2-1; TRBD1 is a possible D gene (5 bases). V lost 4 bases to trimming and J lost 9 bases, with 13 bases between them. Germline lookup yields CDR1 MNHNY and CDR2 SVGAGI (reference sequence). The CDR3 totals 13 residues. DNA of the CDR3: TGTGCCAGCAGTTTGGCAAGGGGCAGTGAGCAGTTCTTC. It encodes CASSLARGSEQFF.

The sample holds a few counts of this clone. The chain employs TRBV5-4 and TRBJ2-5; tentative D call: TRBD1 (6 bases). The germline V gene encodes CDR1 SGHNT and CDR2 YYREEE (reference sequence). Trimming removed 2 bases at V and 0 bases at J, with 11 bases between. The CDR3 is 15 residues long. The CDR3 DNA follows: TGTGCCAGCAGCTTAGGGGGAAGGTACCAAGAGACCCAGTACTTC. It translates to CASSLGGRYQETQYF.

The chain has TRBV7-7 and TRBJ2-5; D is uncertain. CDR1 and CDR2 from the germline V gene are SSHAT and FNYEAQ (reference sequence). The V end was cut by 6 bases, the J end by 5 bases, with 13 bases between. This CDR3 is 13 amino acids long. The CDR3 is CASSHTTAETQYF. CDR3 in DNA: TGTGCCAGCAGTCATACTACGGCGGAGACCCAGTACTTC. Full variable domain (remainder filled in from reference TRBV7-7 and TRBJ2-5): GAGVSQSPRYKVTKRGQDVTLRCDPISSHATLYWYQQALGQGPEFLTYFNYEAQPDKSGLPSDRFSAERPEGSISTLTIQRTEQRDSAMYRCASSHTTAETQYFGPGTRLLVL.

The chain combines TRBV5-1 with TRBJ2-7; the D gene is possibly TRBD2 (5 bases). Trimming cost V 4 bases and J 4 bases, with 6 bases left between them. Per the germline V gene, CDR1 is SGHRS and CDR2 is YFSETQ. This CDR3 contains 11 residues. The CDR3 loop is CASSRGYEQYF. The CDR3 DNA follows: TGCGCCAGCAGCCGGGGTTACGAGCAGTACTTC.

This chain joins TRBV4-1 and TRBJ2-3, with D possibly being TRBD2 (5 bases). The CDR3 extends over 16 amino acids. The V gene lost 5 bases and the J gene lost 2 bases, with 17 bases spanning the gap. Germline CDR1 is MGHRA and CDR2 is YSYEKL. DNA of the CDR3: TGCGCCAGCAGCAAAGCGGCTAGCAGGAACACAGATACGCAGTATTTT. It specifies CASSKAASRNTDTQYF.

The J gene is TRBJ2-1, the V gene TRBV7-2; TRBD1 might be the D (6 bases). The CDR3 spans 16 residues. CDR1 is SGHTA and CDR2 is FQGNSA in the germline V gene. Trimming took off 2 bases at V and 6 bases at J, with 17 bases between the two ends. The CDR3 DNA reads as TGTGCCAGCAGCTTAAAAAGGCTAGTACAGGGCAATGAGCAGTTCTTC. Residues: CASSLKRLVQGNEQFF.

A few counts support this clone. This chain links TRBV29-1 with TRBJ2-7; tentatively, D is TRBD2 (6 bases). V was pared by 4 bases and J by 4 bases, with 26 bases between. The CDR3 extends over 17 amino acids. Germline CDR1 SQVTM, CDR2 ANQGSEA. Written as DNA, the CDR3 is TGCAGCGTTGCGGGGCAGCTCCCTACCGTGGAGGGTTACGAGCAGTACTTC. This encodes CSVAGQLPTVEGYEQYF.

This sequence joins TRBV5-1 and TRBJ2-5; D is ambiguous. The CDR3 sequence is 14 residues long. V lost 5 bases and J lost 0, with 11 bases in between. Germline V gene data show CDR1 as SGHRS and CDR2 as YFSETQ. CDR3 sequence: CASRIEQNQETQYF. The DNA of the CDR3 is TGCGCCAGCAGGATAGAACAGAACCAAGAGACCCAGTACTTC.

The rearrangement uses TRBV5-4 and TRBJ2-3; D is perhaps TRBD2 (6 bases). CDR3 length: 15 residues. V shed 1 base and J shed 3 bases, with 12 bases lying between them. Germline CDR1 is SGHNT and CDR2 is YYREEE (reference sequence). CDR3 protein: CASSLSAGRTDTQYF. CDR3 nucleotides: TGTGCCAGCAGCTTGTCCGCGGGAAGGACAGATACGCAGTATTTT.

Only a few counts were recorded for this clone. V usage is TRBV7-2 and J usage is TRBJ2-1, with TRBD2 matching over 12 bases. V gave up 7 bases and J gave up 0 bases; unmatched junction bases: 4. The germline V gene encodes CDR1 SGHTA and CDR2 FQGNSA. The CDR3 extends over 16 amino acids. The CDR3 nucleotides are TGTGCCAGCACCGTGACTAGCGGGGGCTCCTACAATGAGCAGTTCTTC. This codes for CASTVTSGGSYNEQFF.

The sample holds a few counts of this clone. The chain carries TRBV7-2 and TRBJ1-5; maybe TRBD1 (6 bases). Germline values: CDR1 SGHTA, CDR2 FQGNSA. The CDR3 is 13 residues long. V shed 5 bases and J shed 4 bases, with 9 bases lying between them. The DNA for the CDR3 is TGTGCCAGCAGCGTACAGGGAAATCAGCCCCAGCATTTT. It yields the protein CASSVQGNQPQHF.

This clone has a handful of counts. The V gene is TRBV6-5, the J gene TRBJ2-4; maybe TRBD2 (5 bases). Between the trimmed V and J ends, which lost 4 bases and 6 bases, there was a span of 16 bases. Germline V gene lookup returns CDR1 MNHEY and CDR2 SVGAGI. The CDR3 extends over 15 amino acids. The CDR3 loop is CASSSRDLSGNIQYF. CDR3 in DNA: TGTGCCAGCAGTTCCCGGGATCTATCCGGAAACATTCAGTACTTC.

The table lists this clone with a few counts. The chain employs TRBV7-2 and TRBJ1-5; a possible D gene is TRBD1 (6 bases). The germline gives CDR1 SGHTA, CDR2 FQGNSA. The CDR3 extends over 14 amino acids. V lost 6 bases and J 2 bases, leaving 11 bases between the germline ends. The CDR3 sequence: CASRLGGGNQPQHF. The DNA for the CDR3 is TGTGCCAGCAGGCTAGGGGGAGGCAATCAGCCCCAGCATTTT. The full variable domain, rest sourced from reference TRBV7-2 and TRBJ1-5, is GAGVSQSPSNKVTEKGKDVELRCDPISGHTALYWYRQSLGQGLEFLIYFQGNSAPDKSGLPSDRFSAERTGGSVSTLTIQRTQQEDSAVYLCASRLGGGNQPQHFGDGTRLSIL.

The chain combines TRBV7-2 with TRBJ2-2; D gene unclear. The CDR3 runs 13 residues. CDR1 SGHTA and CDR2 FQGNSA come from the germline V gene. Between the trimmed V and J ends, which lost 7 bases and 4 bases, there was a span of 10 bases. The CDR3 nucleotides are TGTGCCAGCACCAGACTCCGCACCGGGGAGCTGTTTTTT. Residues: CASTRLRTGELFF.

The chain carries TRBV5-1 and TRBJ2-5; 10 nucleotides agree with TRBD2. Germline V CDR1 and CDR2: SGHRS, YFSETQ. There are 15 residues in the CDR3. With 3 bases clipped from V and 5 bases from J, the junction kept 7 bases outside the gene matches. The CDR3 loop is CASSWSGRAEETQYF. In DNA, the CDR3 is TGCGCCAGCAGCTGGAGCGGGAGGGCCGAGGAGACCCAGTACTTC.

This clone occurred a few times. CDR3 protein: CASSDRTDYRYEQYF. The CDR3 coding sequence is TGTGCCAGCAGCGATCGAACTGACTACCGGTACGAGCAGTACTTC. The V gene is TRBV13, the J gene TRBJ2-7; D may be TRBD2 (5 bases). Germline CDR1 is PRHDT and CDR2 is FYEKMQ (reference sequence). The CDR3 sequence is 15 residues long. V lost 5 bases, J lost 4 bases, and 18 bases lay in between.